This entry lists 6 T cell receptor beta chains sequenced from one sample in a study of blood T cell repertoires in COVID-19. The method was immunoSEQ multiplex PCR; TCRdb's version includes in-frame clones alone and lacks a portion of them. The table lists under 200,000 clones, 84% of them singletons. Sequenced input: PBMCs or T cells enriched from blood (not recorded which). The receptors come from a man aged 45 to 65 who had recovered from COVID-19.

The chain has TRBV28 and TRBJ2-4; D is unresolved. The V end lost 7 bases, the J end lost 1 base, and 20 bases lay between the germline ends. Per the germline V gene, CDR1 is MDHEN and CDR2 is SYDVKM. The CDR3 consists of 17 residues. CDR3 residues: CASTPPQALGAKNIQYF. The CDR3 DNA follows: TGTGCCAGCACCCCCCCCCAGGCGCTTGGGGCCAAAAACATTCAGTACTTC.

The rearrangement uses TRBV19 and TRBJ2-7; 7 nucleotides agree with TRBD1. The length of the CDR3 is 14 residues. Germline CDR1 is LNHDA and CDR2 is SQIVND (reference sequence). After removal of 6 bases from V and 2 bases from J, the junction contained 7 bases not matched to a gene. The CDR3 loop is CASSGLDRAYEQYF. DNA for the CDR3: TGTGCCAGTAGCGGTCTCGACAGGGCCTACGAGCAGTACTTC.

V gene TRBV7-9 combines with J gene TRBJ2-3, with a tentative D call TRBD2 (7 bases). The CDR3 sequence is 15 residues long. Trimming took 5 bases from V and 2 from J, leaving 14 bases between them. The germline V gene encodes CDR1 SEHNR and CDR2 FQNEAQ (reference sequence). CDR3 loop: CASSPQGGPTDTQYF. CDR3 in DNA: TGTGCCAGCAGCCCACAGGGAGGGCCCACAGATACGCAGTATTTT.

J is TRBJ2-6 and V is TRBV11-2, with D perhaps matching TRBD1 (6 bases). V lost 5 bases to trimming and J lost 1 base, with 9 bases between them. Germline V gene data show CDR1 as SGHAT and CDR2 as FQNNGV. This CDR3 is 15 amino acids long. The CDR3 nucleotides are TGTGCCAGCAGCGTTACAGGGTCTGGGGCCAACGTCCTGACTTTC. This gives the protein CASSVTGSGANVLTF. The full variable domain, with the rest looked up from reference TRBV11-2 and TRBJ2-6, is EAGVAQSPRYKIIEKRQSVAFWCNPISGHATLYWYQQILGQGPKLLIQFQNNGVVDDSQLPKDRFSAERLKGVDSTLKIQPAKLEDSAVYLCASSVTGSGANVLTFGAGSRLTVL.

V usage is TRBV13 and J usage is TRBJ2-7; 7 bases agree with TRBD1. The ends lost 3 bases at V and 2 bases at J; junction bases unmatched: 4. This CDR3 region has 14 residues. In germline, CDR1 is PRHDT, CDR2 FYEKMQ (reference sequence). CDR3 nucleotide sequence: TGTGCCAGCAGCTTCAGACAGGGAACCTACGAGCAGTACTTC. It specifies CASSFRQGTYEQYF.

The chain recombines TRBV19 with TRBJ1-2, with no clear D. The CDR3 loop spans 13 amino acids. CDR1 is LNHDA and CDR2 is SQIVND in the germline V gene (reference sequence). Trimming took 3 bases from V and 4 from J, leaving 9 bases between them. CDR3 nucleotides: TGTGCCAGTAGTATGGAGCCACTCTATGGCTACACCTTC. Protein sequence: CASSMEPLYGYTF. Looking up the rest from reference TRBV19 and TRBJ1-2 gives the full variable domain: DGGITQSPKYLFRKEGQNVTLSCEQNLNHDAMYWYRQDPGQGLRLIYYSQIVNDFQKGDIAEGYSVSREKKESFPLTVTSAQKNPTAFYLCASSMEPLYGYTFGSGTRLTVV.